This TCR beta chain originates from a study of T cell responses to AZD1222 COVID-19 vaccine. Measured with immunoSEQ multiplex PCR; TCRdb has only the in-frame clones, and not every one. The sample lists about 93,000 clones; approximately 86% were seen once. J lost 4 bases, V lost 5 bases, and 4 bases had no gene match. Germline CDR1 SGHVS, CDR2 FQNEAQ. The CDR3 length is 13 residues. The study's findings and limits: Donors were chiefly white British, with a greater number of females, and clonal diversity was perhaps underestimated. Close to half of spike-specific TCRs reportedly recognize unmutated variant regions. Only 5 or 6 individuals given AZD1222 were seropositive at baseline. Repertoires in all cases were sampled only once the peak T cell response had passed.

To note about this clone: Its target is not known.

Sequencing used peripheral blood, obtained on day 0 of AZD1222 vaccination. This receptor was identified in an adult in good health. This sequence joins TRBV7-8 and TRBJ2-5; 7 nucleotides agree with TRBD1. CDR3 in amino acids: CASSVQGVETQYF. CDR3 nucleotides: TGTGCCAGCAGCGTTCAGGGGGTAGAGACCCAGTACTTC.